The rows below give T cell receptor beta chains drawn from one sample of a study of CD8 T cells in Susac syndrome. One entry per CDR3 protein results from TCRdb running MiXCR on the immunoSEQ multiplex PCR reads. The sample consists of under 150,000 distinct CDR3 sequences, approximately 95% of them appearing once. Source material: CD4+ T cells from PBMCs. These receptors came from a human donor with Susac syndrome. The CDR3 runs from the conserved cysteine through the conserved F or W. Fields, in order: V gene, J gene, CDR3 protein.

V gene: TRBV27; J gene: TRBJ2-2; CDR3 protein: CASSPTIFAGELFF
V gene: TRBV27; J gene: TRBJ1-1; CDR3 protein: CASSMGLVNTEAFF
V gene: TRBV28; J gene: TRBJ2-1; CDR3 protein: CASSHLEGRLQSNEQFF
V gene: TRBV7-9; J gene: TRBJ2-1; CDR3 protein: CASSLGSGGYEQFF
V gene: TRBV30; J gene: TRBJ1-1; CDR3 protein: CAWNPLNTEAFF
V gene: TRBV20-1; J gene: TRBJ2-2; CDR3 protein: CSARRQIGELFF
V gene: TRBV4-2; J gene: TRBJ2-7; CDR3 protein: CASSYTGEGSEQYF
V gene: TRBV20-1; J gene: TRBJ1-2; CDR3 protein: CSALRQGAGYGYTF
V gene: TRBV5-6; J gene: TRBJ1-6; CDR3 protein: CASSRGVHNSPLHF
V gene: TRBV30; J gene: TRBJ1-5; CDR3 protein: CAWSPNRVQPQHF
V gene: TRBV7-9; J gene: TRBJ1-2; CDR3 protein: CASSAVQGTGYTF
V gene: TRBV20-1; J gene: TRBJ1-1; CDR3 protein: CSAMGDTEAFF
V gene: TRBV6-1; J gene: TRBJ1-3; CDR3 protein: CASTRQGPLFGNTIYF
V gene: TRBV6-6; J gene: TRBJ2-5; CDR3 protein: CASTHTQETQYF
V gene: TRBV20-1; J gene: TRBJ2-1; CDR3 protein: CSATTSGRTVNEQFF
V gene: TRBV20-1; J gene: TRBJ2-7; CDR3 protein: CSAPGLAGDYEQYF
V gene: TRBV12-3/TRBV12-4; J gene: TRBJ2-3; CDR3 protein: CASRPSGGATDTQYF
V gene: TRBV12-5; J gene: TRBJ1-2; CDR3 protein: CASGLFEGYGYTF
V gene: TRBV12-3/TRBV12-4; J gene: TRBJ1-5; CDR3 protein: CASSLALGGQPQHF
V gene: TRBV4-2; J gene: TRBJ2-3; CDR3 protein: CASSQGSSGRTDTQYF
V gene: TRBV3-1; J gene: TRBJ2-2; CDR3 protein: CASSQPPGTPNTGELFF
V gene: TRBV4-2; J gene: TRBJ2-4; CDR3 protein: CASSQGARDRVAKNIQYF
V gene: TRBV18; J gene: TRBJ2-2; CDR3 protein: CASSPPAARDTGELFF
V gene: TRBV30; J gene: TRBJ1-1; CDR3 protein: CAWRKLGGVVTEAFF
V gene: TRBV3-1; J gene: TRBJ2-7; CDR3 protein: CASSRTGGPTSEQYF
V gene: TRBV5-1; J gene: TRBJ2-7; CDR3 protein: CASSLGLGGDEQYF
V gene: TRBV6-6; J gene: TRBJ1-1; CDR3 protein: CASSFLDRGRTEAFF
V gene: TRBV5-4; J gene: TRBJ2-4; CDR3 protein: CASGTSDVPGIQYF
V gene: TRBV20-1; J gene: TRBJ2-7; CDR3 protein: CSARAWEGQPYEQYF
V gene: TRBV9; J gene: TRBJ2-2; CDR3 protein: CASSVGGLGTGELFF
V gene: TRBV24-1; J gene: TRBJ2-2; CDR3 protein: CATRGTSTGELFF
V gene: TRBV25-1; J gene: TRBJ1-1; CDR3 protein: CASSETGTEAFF
V gene: TRBV30; J gene: TRBJ2-1; CDR3 protein: CAWSVKLAGGKQFF